This T cell receptor beta chain was documented in a study of blood T cell repertoires in COVID-19. Measured with immunoSEQ multiplex PCR; TCRdb has only the in-frame clones, and not every one. The table has tens of thousands of clones, 70% to 90% seen once. The CDR3 totals 14 residues. Germline CDR1 and CDR2: SQVTM and ANQGSEA. V lost 8 bases to trimming and J lost 5 bases, with 21 bases between them. This TCR came from a woman between 45 and 60 years old with COVID-19, enrolled during active disease. The rearrangement uses TRBV29-1 and TRBJ1-2; D may be TRBD1 (6 bases). Sequenced material: peripheral blood. The CDR3 nucleotides read TGCAGCACCCCACGGCAGGGGATGGAATATGGCTACACCTTC. Its protein product is CSTPRQGMEYGYTF.